A single sample gave rise to the 10 T cell receptor beta chains below, sequenced in a study of blood T cell repertoires in COVID-19. Only in-frame clones appear in the TCRdb table, and some are missing; sequencing was by immunoSEQ multiplex PCR. The sample shows 90,000 to 120,000 clones, over 80% of them seen only once. Sequencing was performed on peripheral blood. All receptors come from a woman aged 30 to 39 with acute or convalescent COVID-19.

The chain joins TRBV12-3 or TRBV12-4 to TRBJ2-5; no clear D gene. CDR3 length: 12 amino acids. Deletions cut 3 bases from V and 3 bases from J, with 5 bases between. CDR3 nucleotides: TGTGCCAGCAGTTTTTCCGAAGAGACCCAGTACTTC. Protein product: CASSFSEETQYF.

This chain links TRBV7-2 with TRBJ2-1, with no clear D. Germline V gene data show CDR1 as SGHTA and CDR2 as FQGNSA. This CDR3 is 12 amino acids long. V dropped 5 bases and J dropped 12 bases, with 14 bases sitting between them. The CDR3 sequence: CASSGTLLGQFF. The CDR3 nucleotides read TGTGCCAGCAGCGGAACACTTCTAGGGCAGTTCTTC.

The rearrangement uses TRBV4-2 and TRBJ2-3; a weak D match, TRBD1 (6 bases). The CDR3 covers 16 residues. In germline, CDR1 is LGHNA, CDR2 YNFKEQ. The V end lost 3 bases, the J end lost 0 bases, and 13 bases lay between the germline ends. The CDR3 here is CASSHPGTSSTDTQYF. Here the CDR3 DNA reads TGTGCCAGCAGCCATCCCGGGACAAGCAGCACAGATACGCAGTATTTT.

A word on this clone: A junction end diverges from the germline sequence, so it may reflect a read error. This chain joins TRBV6-5 and TRBJ2-2; a possible D gene is TRBD1 (5 bases). The CDR3 loop spans 15 amino acids. Germline CDR1 reads MNHEY; CDR2 reads SVGAGI. Here the CDR3 DNA reads TGTGCTAGCACTCTACAGGCCGTGAACACCGGGGAGCTGTTTTTT. It is translated as CASTLQAVNTGELFF.

The chain has TRBV6-6 and TRBJ1-3; D might be TRBD1 (6 bases). Germline-derived CDR1 and CDR2 are MNHNY and SVGAGI (reference sequence). The CDR3 is 15 residues long. With 6 bases removed from V and 0 bases from J, the gap between germline ends came to 12 bases. The CDR3 DNA reads TGTGCCAGCAGGGCCGTACAGGGCTCTGGAAACACCATATATTTT. It specifies CASRAVQGSGNTIYF.

The chain employs TRBV7-2 and TRBJ2-4; D perhaps matches TRBD1 (7 bases). The CDR3 is 15 amino acids. Between the trimmed V and J ends, which lost 5 bases and 1 base, there was a span of 12 bases. The germline V gene has CDR1 SGHTA and CDR2 FQGNSA. CDR3 bases: TGTGCCAGCAGCGACAGGGAGGCGGCCAAAAACATTCAGTACTTC. It specifies CASSDREAAKNIQYF. Looking up the rest from reference TRBV7-2 and TRBJ2-4 gives the full variable domain: GAGVSQSPSNKVTEKGKDVELRCDPISGHTALYWYRQSLGQGLEFLIYFQGNSAPDKSGLPSDRFSAERTGGSVSTLTIQRTQQEDSAVYLCASSDREAAKNIQYFGAGTRLSVL.

The chain combines TRBV7-8 with TRBJ2-2; 9 positions agree with TRBD2. Trimming removed 5 bases from V and 6 bases from J; junction bases left unmatched: 4. CDR3 length: 14 residues. The V gene's germline CDR1 is SGHVS and CDR2 FQNEAQ. The CDR3 nucleotides read TGTGCCAGCAGCGTGGGACTAGCCGCCGGGGAGCTGTTTTTT. Encoded protein: CASSVGLAAGELFF.

The rearrangement links TRBV7-2 to TRBJ1-6; D is perhaps TRBD1 (5 bases). Germline-derived CDR1 and CDR2 are SGHTA and FQGNSA. Trimming cost V 6 bases and J 6 bases, with 9 bases left between them. The CDR3 is 13 amino acids. This CDR3 is CASSRGANSPLHF. The CDR3 nucleotides read TGTGCCAGCAGTCGTGGGGCTAATTCACCCCTCCACTTT. Combining the CDR3 with reference TRBV7-2 and TRBJ1-6 gives the whole variable domain GAGVSQSPSNKVTEKGKDVELRCDPISGHTALYWYRQSLGQGLEFLIYFQGNSAPDKSGLPSDRFSAERTGGSVSTLTIQRTQQEDSAVYLCASSRGANSPLHFGNGTRLTVT.

This clone was seen once. V usage is TRBV27 and J usage is TRBJ2-1, with 8 bases lining up with TRBD2. The length of the CDR3 is 16 residues. Germline V gene data show CDR1 as MNHEY and CDR2 as SMNVEV (reference sequence). The V and J ends lost 6 bases and 0 bases, in that order; junction bases with no gene match: 7. CDR3 amino acids: CASSHGGTSSYNEQFF. CDR3 sequence (DNA): TGTGCCAGCAGCCATGGGGGGACTAGCTCCTACAATGAGCAGTTCTTC.

The V gene is TRBV6-6, the J gene TRBJ2-7, with D perhaps TRBD1 (5 bases). The V end was cut by 7 bases, the J end by 3 bases, with 10 bases between. The CDR3 is made up of 12 amino acids. Germline V gene sequence: CDR1 MNHNY, CDR2 SVGAGI (reference sequence). CDR3 nucleotides: TGTGCCAGCACTGACAGTTTCTACGAGCAGTACTTC. This codes for CASTDSFYEQYF.